This T cell receptor beta chain is drawn from a study of prognosis after radiotherapy for stage I lung cancer. Study information: Newly diagnosed primary stage I lung tumors were found in fourteen patients, while oligometastatic NSCLC after surgical resection of the primary tumor was found in a few. Squamous cell carcinoma affected 6 or 7 patients, adenocarcinoma 11 to 12. A few patients had distant metastases at a median of about seven months after radiotherapy, and some 15 showed no significant progression. Ages of the approximately 12 men and roughly six women ranged about 50 to 85 years, median approximately 74.

Two-round multiplex PCR, the amplification method, yielded TCR beta CDR3 from genomic DNA. Used in first-round PCR were primers specific to each TRBV and TRBJ gene. TCRdb processed the multiplex PCR reads anew with MiXCR; each CDR3 protein has one entry. The sample shows around 28,000 distinct CDR3 sequences, roughly 52% of them seen only once. The CDR3 has 14 residues. Trimming removed 5 bases from V and 7 bases from J; junction bases left unmatched: 9. CDR1 MNHEY and CDR2 SVGEGT come from the germline V gene. The sequences come from PBMCs, collected before or after stereotactic body radiation therapy (not recorded which). The V gene is TRBV6-2 or TRBV6-3, the J gene TRBJ2-5, with 8 bases fitting TRBD1. The TCR was taken from a donor over 45 with non-small cell lung cancer. CDR3 DNA: TGTGCCAGCAGTGGACAGGGTCTTTTCGGGACCCAGTACTTC. It yields the protein CASSGQGLFGTQYF.